This T cell receptor beta chain was identified during a study of Ad26.COV2.S vaccination and SARS-CoV-2 variants. Study observations and caveats: The breadth of spike-specific CD8+ and CD4+ T cell responses after vaccination was reportedly substantial.

Of note for this clone: Its antigen is as yet unknown.

The treatment here: 19 received Ad26.COV2.S at low or high dose, single or two shots; a few received placebo; per-sample allocation not given. On day 63 after the first injection, vaccine and placebo recipients gave samples. Clones were read by immunoSEQ multiplex PCR, and TCRdb kept only the in-frame ones, dropping some. The sample carries around 450,000 clones, around nine tenths recorded once. This CDR3 is built from 17 residues. V trimming: 5 bases; J trimming: 5 bases; junction bases outside the gene matches: 11. Germline V gene lookup returns CDR1 SGHVS and CDR2 FNYEAQ. Sequenced here: peripheral blood, sampled in a trial of Ad26.COV2.S vaccine versus placebo. The chain uses TRBV7-6 and TRBJ2-7; TRBD2 matches 14 bases. The clonotype originates from a person aged 18-65 years who received the Ad26.COV2.S COVID-19 vaccine or a placebo. CDR3 amino acids: CASSPGTSGGRLDEQYF. CDR3 nucleotide sequence: TGTGCCAGCAGCCCTGGGACTAGCGGGGGACGGCTTGACGAGCAGTACTTC.